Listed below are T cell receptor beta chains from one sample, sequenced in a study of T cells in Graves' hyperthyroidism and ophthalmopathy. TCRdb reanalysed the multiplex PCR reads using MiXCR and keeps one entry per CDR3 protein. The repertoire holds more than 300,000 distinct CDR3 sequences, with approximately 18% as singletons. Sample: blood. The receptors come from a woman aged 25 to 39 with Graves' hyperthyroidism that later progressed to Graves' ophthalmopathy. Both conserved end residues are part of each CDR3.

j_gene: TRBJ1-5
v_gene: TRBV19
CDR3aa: CASSMYRGKNQPQHF

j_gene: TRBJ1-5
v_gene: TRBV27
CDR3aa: CASSFSWGSNQPQHF

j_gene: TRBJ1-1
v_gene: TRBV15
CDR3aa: CATSREETNTEAFF

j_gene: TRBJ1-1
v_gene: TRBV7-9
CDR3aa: CATSSTGNMNTEAFF

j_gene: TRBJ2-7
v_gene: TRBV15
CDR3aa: CATSRAAVDEQYF

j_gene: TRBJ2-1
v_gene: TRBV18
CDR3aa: CASSPGTSGSLGHNEQFF

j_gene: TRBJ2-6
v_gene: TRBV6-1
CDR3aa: CASSSQKLGGKSGANVLTF

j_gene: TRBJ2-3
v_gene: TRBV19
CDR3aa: CASSDPTRGTDTQYF

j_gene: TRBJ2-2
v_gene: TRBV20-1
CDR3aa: CSARRLAGGAGELFF

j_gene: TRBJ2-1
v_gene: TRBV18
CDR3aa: CASSLWDSNNEQFF

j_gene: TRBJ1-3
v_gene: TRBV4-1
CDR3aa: CASSQGFGRAANTIYF

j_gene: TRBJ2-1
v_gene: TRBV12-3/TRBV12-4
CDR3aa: CASSARRVAVILSYNEQFF

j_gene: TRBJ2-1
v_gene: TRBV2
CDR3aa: CASRDNRGVEQFF

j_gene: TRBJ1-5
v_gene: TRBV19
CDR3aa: CASSTDRVNQPQHF

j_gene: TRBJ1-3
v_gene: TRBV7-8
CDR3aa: CASSRDRAFSGNTIYF

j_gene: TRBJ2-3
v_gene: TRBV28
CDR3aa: CASTRFWADTQYF

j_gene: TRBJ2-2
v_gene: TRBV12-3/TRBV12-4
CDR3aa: CASRGAGPRELFF

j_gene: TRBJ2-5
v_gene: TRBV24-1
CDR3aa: CATSESGRLQETQYF

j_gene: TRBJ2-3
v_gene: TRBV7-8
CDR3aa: CASSLILLQGAADTQYF

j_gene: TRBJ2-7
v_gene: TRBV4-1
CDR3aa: CASSQADREYEQYF

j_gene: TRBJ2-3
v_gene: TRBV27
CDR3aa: CASSSIRTDTQYF

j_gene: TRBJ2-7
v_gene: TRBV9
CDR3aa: CASSPLPDLYEQYF

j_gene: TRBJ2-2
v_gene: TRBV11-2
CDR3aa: CASSPGGNDPAGELFF

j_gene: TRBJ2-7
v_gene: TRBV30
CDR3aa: CAWSGSPSYEQYF

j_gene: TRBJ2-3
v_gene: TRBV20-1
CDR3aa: CSARGEGSPTVGSDTQYF

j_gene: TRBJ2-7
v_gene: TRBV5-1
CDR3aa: CASSDGTGPYEQYF

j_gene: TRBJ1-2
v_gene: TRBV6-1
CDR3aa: CASRQTGAGYTF

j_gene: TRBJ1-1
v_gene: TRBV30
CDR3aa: CAWSLDRGRYTEAFF

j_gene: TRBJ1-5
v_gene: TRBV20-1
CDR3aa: CSATKDRVGQPQHF

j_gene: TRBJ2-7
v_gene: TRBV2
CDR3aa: CASIDLDAYEQYF

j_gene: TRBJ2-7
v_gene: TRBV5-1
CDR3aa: CASSLELAYEQYF

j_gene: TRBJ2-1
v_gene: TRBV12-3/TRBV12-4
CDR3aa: CASSRGGRNEQFF

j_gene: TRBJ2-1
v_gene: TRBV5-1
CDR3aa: CASSGTGYNEQFF

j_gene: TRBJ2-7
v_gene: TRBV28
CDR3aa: CASERPGLAGTSYEQYF

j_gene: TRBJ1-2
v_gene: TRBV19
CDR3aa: CASSMLDYGYTF

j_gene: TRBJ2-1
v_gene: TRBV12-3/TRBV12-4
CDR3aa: CASSLRSGSNEQFF

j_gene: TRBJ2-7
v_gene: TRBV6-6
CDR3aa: CASSYLRALNYEQYF

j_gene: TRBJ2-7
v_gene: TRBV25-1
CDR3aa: CASSDRGDTYEQYF

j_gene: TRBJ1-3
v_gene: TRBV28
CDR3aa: CASSPRGRSGNTIYF

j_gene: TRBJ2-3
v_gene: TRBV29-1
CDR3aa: CSVTSVSTDTQYF

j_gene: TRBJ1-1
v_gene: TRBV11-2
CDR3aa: CASGLWTEAFF

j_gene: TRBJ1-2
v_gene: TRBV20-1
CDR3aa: CSADTGAAGYGYTF

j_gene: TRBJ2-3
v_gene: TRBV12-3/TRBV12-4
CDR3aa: CASRPRTGTDTQYF